Below are 10 T cell receptor beta chains sequenced from a single sample in a study of T cells in Graves' hyperthyroidism and ophthalmopathy. Amplified TCR beta CDR3 regions came from RNA transcripts. During a first-round RT-PCR of the TCR CDR3, the HTBI primer set was used. TCRdb itself ran the multiplex PCR reads through MiXCR, one entry per CDR3 protein. The sample includes fewer than 500,000 distinct CDR3 sequences, approximately 14% seen only once; the top ten take less than 15%. What was sequenced was blood. Receptors originate from a man younger than 35 with Graves' ophthalmopathy.

This clonotype has a count of ten or more. The V gene is TRBV3-1, the J gene TRBJ2-5; 8 bases align to TRBD1. From germline, CDR1 is LGHDT and CDR2 YNNKEL (reference sequence). The CDR3 length is 18 residues. V lost 4 bases and J lost 3; bases outside the gene matches: 16. Here the CDR3 reads CASSLKWGLAGGKETQYF. For the CDR3, the DNA is TGTGCCAGCAGCCTCAAGTGGGGGTTGGCAGGGGGCAAAGAGACCCAGTACTTC.

This clonotype has ten or more counts. V usage is TRBV7-2 and J usage is TRBJ2-1, with a possible D match to TRBD2 (6 bases). Germline V CDR1 and CDR2: SGHTA, FQGNSA. Between the trimmed V and J ends, which lost 4 bases and 8 bases, there was a span of 15 bases. This CDR3 is 14 amino acids long. In nucleotides, the CDR3 is TGTGCCAGCAGCTCCCCCGTGGAGGGAGATGAGCAGTTCTTC. It specifies CASSSPVEGDEQFF.

This clonotype was counted many times. The rearrangement uses TRBV2 and TRBJ2-5; TRBD2 matches 7 bases. V dropped 7 bases and J dropped 5; count of bases not matched to a gene: 13. CDR3 size: 15 residues. Germline CDR1 and CDR2: SNHLY and FYNNEI. CDR3 sequence reads: CASNRASGPPETQYF. DNA for the CDR3: TGTGCCAGCAATCGGGCTAGCGGCCCACCTGAGACCCAGTACTTC.

V is TRBV4-1 and J is TRBJ1-5; 9 positions match TRBD1. CDR1 is MGHRA, CDR2 YSYEKL, per germline. The CDR3 is 19 residues long. The trim removed 2 bases at V and 1 base at J, leaving 12 bases unmatched. This CDR3 is CASSQNRGGQGSSNQPQHF. CDR3 nucleotide sequence: TGCGCCAGCAGCCAAAATCGGGGGGGACAGGGCTCGAGCAATCAGCCCCAGCATTTT.

This clonotype came up many times. The V and J genes are TRBV27 and TRBJ2-5, with TRBD2 matching 9 bases. J lost 6 bases, V lost 0 bases, and 11 bases had no gene match. This CDR3 has 17 amino acids. CDR1 is MNHEY, CDR2 SMNVEV, per germline (reference sequence). Here the CDR3 DNA reads TGTGCCAGCAGTTTATCCAGTGGGGCTAGCGGGGACCAGACCCAGTACTTC. Its translation is CASSLSSGASGDQTQYF.

In this sample, this clonotype turned up many times. The rearrangement links TRBV9 to TRBJ1-1; possible D gene TRBD1, 6 bases. The V gene's germline CDR1 is SGDLS and CDR2 YYNGEE. CDR3 length equals 13 residues. Trimming removed 6 bases at V and 7 bases at J, with 16 bases between. CDR3 sequence: CASNKWGGGEAFF. CDR3 DNA: TGTGCCAGCAACAAATGGGGAGGGGGTGAAGCTTTCTTT. Full variable domain (missing parts from reference TRBV9 and TRBJ1-1): DSGVTQTPKHLITATGQRVTLRCSPRSGDLSVYWYQQSLDQGLQFLIQYYNGEERAKGNILERFSAQQFPDLHSELNLSSLELGDSALYFCASNKWGGGEAFFGQGTRLTVV.

This clonotype was observed at least ten times. This sequence joins TRBV5-1 and TRBJ2-3; D possibly corresponds to TRBD2 (6 bases). The V end was cut by 5 bases, the J end by 1 base, with 17 bases between. CDR1 and CDR2 from the germline V gene are SGHRS and YFSETQ. CDR3 size: 16 residues. The CDR3 DNA reads TGCGCCAGCAGAACTAGCCATGTACCGGGCACAGATACGCAGTATTTT. This gives the protein CASRTSHVPGTDTQYF.

The chain carries TRBV29-1 and TRBJ2-3; tentative D call: TRBD2 (5 bases). V lost 5 bases, J lost 0 bases, and 21 bases lay in between. The CDR3 loop spans 17 amino acids. CDR1 SQVTM and CDR2 ANQGSEA come from the germline V gene. CDR3 DNA sequence: TGCAGCGTTACAAACCCGAGTCACCCGGGAAGCACAGATACGCAGTATTTT. Translating gives CSVTNPSHPGSTDTQYF.

This clonotype was found many times. The chain links TRBV30 to TRBJ2-3; maybe TRBD1 (6 bases). CDR1 and CDR2 from the germline V gene are GTSNPN and SVGIG (reference sequence). Trimming pared 0 bases from V and 5 bases from J, leaving 9 bases between. The CDR3 is 13 residues long. CDR3 in amino acids: CAWSVQGLDTQYF. DNA of the CDR3: TGTGCCTGGAGTGTACAGGGCTTAGATACGCAGTATTTT. Using reference TRBV30 and TRBJ2-3 for the parts outside the CDR3, the full variable domain is SQTIHQWPATLVQPVGSPLSLECTVEGTSNPNLYWYRQAAGRGLQLLFYSVGIGQISSEVPQNLSASRPQDRQFILSSKKLLLSDSGFYLCAWSVQGLDTQYFGPGTRLTVL.

This clonotype was found a few times. The chain has TRBV27 and TRBJ1-4, with 8 nucleotides matching TRBD1. The CDR3 has 14 amino acids. Per germline, CDR1 MNHEY and CDR2 SMNVEV (reference sequence). V trimming: 5 bases; J trimming: 4 bases; junction bases outside the gene matches: 3. DNA for the CDR3: TGTGCCAGCAGTCCGGACAGGGATAATGAAAAACTGTTTTTT. It translates to CASSPDRDNEKLFF.